This TCR beta chain was sequenced for a study of neoadjuvant anti-PD-1 for oral cavity cancer. Across the whole study: Around day 43, patients without progression received a fourth nivolumab dose before surgery. The study's findings and limits: Pretreatment Treg/Th17 ratio correlated inversely with post-treatment tumor clonality.

Note on this clone: Antigen specificity is unknown.

This CDR3 has 15 amino acids. With 3 bases removed from V and 0 bases from J, the gap between germline ends came to 12 bases. Germline CDR1 and CDR2: SGHRS and YFSETQ. PBMC libraries mostly used approximately 0.5 ug of input genomic DNA, with six replicates per sample. TCRdb keeps only in-frame clones here, not all; method: immunoSEQ multiplex PCR. The table has 60,000 to 80,000 clones, 65% to 85% seen once. This receptor was obtained from a person aged 35-80 years with oral cavity squamous cell carcinoma. The sequencing here drew on PBMCs, taken before nivolumab (anti-PD-1) treatment. V gene TRBV5-1 combines with J gene TRBJ1-1; D possibly corresponds to TRBD1 (6 bases). The CDR3 sequence is CASSSMTGMNTEAFF. The CDR3 nucleotides read TGCGCCAGCAGCTCGATGACAGGTATGAACACTGAAGCTTTCTTT.